The clone carrying this T cell receptor beta chain occurred many times. The antigen is unknown. The read falls 3 residues short of the CDR3 end, and the missing part is taken from the germline J gene. This CDR3 is also generated by other DNA sequences in the sample. The sample comes from a study of T cell clonality in common variable immunodeficiency. Most patients and controls had Caucasian heritage. Heparinized whole blood, roughly 5 to 8 ml, came from each donor. Study results and caveats: Common variable immunodeficiency TCR beta sequences reportedly had fewer deletions and N-nucleotide insertions.

The V end lost 2 bases, the J end lost 2 bases, and 6 bases lay between the germline ends. The CDR3 extends over 13 amino acids. Germline V gives CDR1 LNHDA, CDR2 SQIVND (reference sequence). TCRdb's table, derived via immunoSEQ multiplex PCR, lists solely in-frame clones and lacks some. The sample contains 25,000 to 30,000 clones, none of them singletons. Sample: peripheral blood mononuclear cells. The V gene is TRBV19, the J gene TRBJ2-5, with D perhaps matching TRBD2 (6 bases). The clonotype comes from a human donor with common variable immunodeficiency. The CDR3 bases that were read are TGTGCCAGTAGTATACGGGGGCAAGAGACC. It yields the protein CASSIRGQET. The complete CDR3 protein is CASSIRGQETQYF.